This is a list of T cell receptor beta chains from one sample in a study of T cells in tuberculosis. The data were produced by immunoSEQ multiplex PCR, yet TCRdb's version contains in-frame clones alone and is incomplete. Of under 40,000 clones in the sample, roughly 94% are singletons; the top ten hold 7.5% to 9.5%. Sequencing input: PBMCs. These receptors came from a donor aged 5-35 years with latent tuberculosis or without tuberculosis infection. Each CDR3 is given with its conserved first and last residue. D genes are given only for firm matches. The size entry is marked missing in some rows and otherwise reads once, few, many or a size class.

TRBV19	TRBJ2-3	.	.	TGTGCCAGTAGTGCGGGGCCGAATAGAGATACGCAGTATTTT	CASSAGPNRDTQYF
TRBV9	TRBJ1-3	.	.	TGTGCCAGCAGCCCTTTCGGTACAGCCGTCTCTGGAAACACCATATATTTT	CASSPFGTAVSGNTIYF
TRBV28	TRBJ1-5	.	.	TGTGCCAGCCTTTCGCAGCCCCAGCATTTT	CASLSQPQHF
TRBV5-1	TRBJ2-1	.	.	TGCGCCAGCAGCTCTCCGGGACAAGAAGTGGGATATAAGGGGTCATCCAATGAGCAGTTCTTC	CASSSPGQEVGYKGSSNEQFF
TRBV28	TRBJ1-2	.	.	TGTGCCAGCAGTTTAGGGGGGGCGTTGCATGGCTACACCTTC	CASSLGGALHGYTF
TRBV5-1	TRBJ2-1	TRBD2	.	TGCGCCAGCAGCTACTTAGCGGGTGGGGACAATGAGCAGTTCTTC	CASSYLAGGDNEQFF
TRBV5-6	TRBJ1-2	TRBD1	.	TGTGCCAGCACCCCCCTTGGGACAGGTGAAAACTATGGCTACACCTTC	CASTPLGTGENYGYTF
TRBV28	TRBJ1-5	.	.	TGTGCCAGCAGTTTATGGCAGTACTATAGCAATCAGCCCCAGCATTTT	CASSLWQYYSNQPQHF
TRBV11-2	TRBJ2-7	TRBD2	once	TGTGCCAGCAGCTCCCCGGGAGGGGTAGTACCCTACGAGCAGTACTTC	CASSSPGGVVPYEQYF
TRBV7-9	TRBJ1-1	.	.	TGTGCCAGCAGCTTATTGGCAGGGGTGAACACTGAAGCTTTCTTT	CASSLLAGVNTEAFF
TRBV7-9	TRBJ2-1	.	.	TGTGCCAGCAGCATCGACAGGTACCGCTTCAATGAGCAGTTCTTC	CASSIDRYRFNEQFF
TRBV7-2	TRBJ1-2	.	.	TGTGCCAGCAGCAACAGGGTTAACTATGGCTACACCTTC	CASSNRVNYGYTF
TRBV11-2	TRBJ1-2	.	.	TGTGCCAGCAGACCCGTTCGGGGAAATAACTATGGCTACACCTTC	CASRPVRGNNYGYTF
TRBV7-6	TRBJ2-1	.	.	TGTGCCAGCAGCTTTTTATTGAATGAGCAGTTCTTC	CASSFLLNEQFF
TRBV6-1	TRBJ2-7	TRBD1	.	TGTGCCAGCAGTGTGCGGGACAGGCCCTACGAGCAGTACTTC	CASSVRDRPYEQYF
TRBV7-2	TRBJ1-2	TRBD1	.	TGTGCCAGCAGCTTAGGGACAGGGGGTGGCTACACCTTC	CASSLGTGGGYTF
TRBV10-1	TRBJ2-2	TRBD2	.	TGCGCCAGCAGTGGATTAGGACTAGAAGAGGCCGGGGAGCTGTTTTTT	CASSGLGLEEAGELFF
TRBV6-1	TRBJ2-7	TRBD1	.	TGTGCCAGCAGGGGACAGCCCTCAGCCTACGAGCAGTACTTC	CASRGQPSAYEQYF
TRBV7-8	TRBJ2-7	.	.	TGTGCCAGCAGCTTTGGGCCATCCTACGAGCAGTACTTC	CASSFGPSYEQYF
TRBV18	TRBJ2-4	TRBD2	.	TGTGCCAGCTCACCATCGACTAGCGGGAGGGCCGGGTACTTC	CASSPSTSGRAGYF
TRBV2	TRBJ1-5	TRBD1	.	TGTGCCAGCAGCGTACAGGGGACCAATCAGCCCCAGCATTTT	CASSVQGTNQPQHF
TRBV5-1	TRBJ2-4	.	once	TGCGCCAGCAGCTCCGGGACAAAGAGGGGAGACGAAAACATTCAGTACTTC	CASSSGTKRGDENIQYF
TRBV5-1	TRBJ2-3	TRBD2	.	TGCGCCAGCAGCTTGGGGGGGACTAGCGGGTACACAGATACGCAGTATTTT	CASSLGGTSGYTDTQYF
TRBV30	TRBJ2-5	TRBD2	.	TGTGCCTGGACTTACACGGGACTAGCGCGCGTATTAGAGACCCAGTACTTC	CAWTYTGLARVLETQYF
TRBV29-1	TRBJ1-4	.	.	TGCAGCGTTGGCCGGAGGGGGGGAATAAATGAAAAACTGTTTTTT	CSVGRRGGINEKLFF
TRBV10-3	TRBJ2-3	TRBD1	.	TGTGCCATCAGCTTCGGACAGGTCTATAGCACAGATACGCAGTATTTT	CAISFGQVYSTDTQYF
TRBV6-4	TRBJ2-1	.	.	TGTGCCAGCTCTCGGGACTTCTACAATGAGCAGTTCTTC	CASSRDFYNEQFF
TRBV11-1	TRBJ2-3	TRBD2	.	TGTGCCAGCAGCTTACTCCGATCTAGCGGGAGGGCGAGGCCGCAGTATTTT	CASSLLRSSGRARPQYF
TRBV6-1	TRBJ2-3	TRBD2	.	TGTGCCAGCAGTGAAGTGGGAGGGAGCACAGATACGCAGTATTTT	CASSEVGGSTDTQYF
TRBV27	TRBJ2-2	TRBD1	.	TGTGCCAGCAGTACAGGACAGGGTACCACCGGGGAGCTGTTTTTT	CASSTGQGTTGELFF
TRBV2	TRBJ2-3	.	.	TGTGCCAGCACAGGTATATTAGCGAACACAGATACGCAGTATTTT	CASTGILANTDTQYF
TRBV28	TRBJ2-7	TRBD2	.	TGTGCCAGCAGTCTCTCAACCACTAGCGGGCCCTCCTACGAGCAGTACTTC	CASSLSTTSGPSYEQYF
TRBV27	TRBJ2-2	.	.	TGTGCCAGCAGTTTATACGGGGGGCGAAACACCGGGGAGCTGTTTTTT	CASSLYGGRNTGELFF
TRBV5-1	TRBJ2-2	.	.	TGCGCCAGCAGCTTGGTCGCCCATATCGTTAAAGTGAGGGGGACGACCGGGGAGCTGTTTTTT	CASSLVAHIVKVRGTTGELFF
TRBV10-3	TRBJ2-1	.	.	TGTGCCATCAGTGAACTCACTAGCACATTCAATGAGCAGTTCTTC	CAISELTSTFNEQFF
TRBV19	TRBJ2-2	TRBD2	.	TGTGCCACTAAGACTAGCGGGAGGGCCAAGGACACCGGGGAGCTGTTTTTT	CATKTSGRAKDTGELFF
TRBV5-4	TRBJ2-3	TRBD2	.	TGTGCCAGCAGCTTGCGGCGGGAGAAAACAGATACGCAGTATTTT	CASSLRREKTDTQYF
TRBV5-4	TRBJ2-4	.	.	TGTGCCAGCAGCGTTAGAAACATTCAGTACTTC	CASSVRNIQYF
TRBV7-3	TRBJ1-1	TRBD1	.	TGTGCCAGCAGCATGACAGGGATGAACACTGAAGCTTTCTTT	CASSMTGMNTEAFF
TRBV2	TRBJ1-2	.	.	TGTGCCAGCAGTGAAACTGGAGCTAACTATGGCTACACCTTC	CASSETGANYGYTF
TRBV27	TRBJ1-1	.	.	TGTGCCAGCAGTTGGACCGACAGGACGACTGAAGCTTTCTTT	CASSWTDRTTEAFF
TRBV19	TRBJ2-6	.	.	TGTGCCAGTAGTATAGGAGCCGGGGCCAACGTCCTGACTTTC	CASSIGAGANVLTF
TRBV9	TRBJ2-1	.	.	TGTGCCAGCAGCGTGTCAACCTACAATGAGCAGTTCTTC	CASSVSTYNEQFF
TRBV6-5	TRBJ2-1	TRBD2	.	TGTGCCAGCAGTAAGCCGGGACTAGCGGGCAATGAGCAGTTCTTC	CASSKPGLAGNEQFF
TRBV30	TRBJ1-2	TRBD1	once	TGTGCCTGGAGAGGGGGGACAGGCGGGACGGATGCGGCGGTCTATGGCTACACCTTC	CAWRGGTGGTDAAVYGYTF
TRBV27	TRBJ2-7	TRBD1	.	TGTGCCAGCAGTCACGGGACAGGGAGCGAGCAGTACTTC	CASSHGTGSEQYF
TRBV7-9	TRBJ2-3	.	.	TGTGCCAGCAGCTCTCGACAGGTTCTCACAGATACGCAGTATTTT	CASSSRQVLTDTQYF
TRBV10-1	TRBJ1-4	TRBD1	.	TGCGCCAGCAGTGACTCCGGGACAGGGGGCGAAAAACTGTTTTTT	CASSDSGTGGEKLFF
TRBV30	TRBJ2-7	TRBD2	.	TGTGCCTGGAGTCCCGGACTAGCGGGGACCTACGAGCAGTACTTC	CAWSPGLAGTYEQYF
TRBV7-9	TRBJ2-2	TRBD2	.	TGTGCCAGCAGCAAGGGACTAGACGACACCGGGGAGCTGTTTTTT	CASSKGLDDTGELFF
TRBV14	TRBJ2-1	TRBD1	.	TGTGCCAGCAACAAGGAGGGACAGGGGGCGGTTGAGCAGTTCTTC	CASNKEGQGAVEQFF